This passage covers 13 T cell receptor beta chains from one sample sequenced in a study of blood T cell repertoires in COVID-19. The repertoire was sequenced with immunoSEQ multiplex PCR; TCRdb's copy has only in-frame clones and lacks some. Of 150,000 or so clones listed, approximately 85% are singletons. The sequencing sample was made of peripheral blood. These receptors came from a man in his fifties or sixties who had recovered from COVID-19.

V and J are TRBV19 and TRBJ2-3; D is possibly TRBD1 (6 bases). Trimming removed 4 bases at V and 5 bases at J, with 19 bases between. In germline, CDR1 is LNHDA, CDR2 SQIVND (reference sequence). The length of the CDR3 is 16 residues. The CDR3 region is CASSRWLGAPEDTQYF. The CDR3, as DNA: TGTGCCAGTAGTAGGTGGCTGGGGGCTCCGGAAGATACGCAGTATTTT.

The genes are TRBV6-2 or TRBV6-3 and TRBJ2-1; D unclear. Germline CDR1 MNHEY, CDR2 SVGEGT. This CDR3 has 13 residues. Trimming took 4 bases from V and 0 from J, leaving 4 bases between them. CDR3 amino acids: CASSSSSYNEQFF. CDR3 in DNA: TGTGCCAGCAGTTCGAGCTCCTACAATGAGCAGTTCTTC.

This chain links TRBV24-1 with TRBJ2-3; D remains ambiguous. This CDR3 is built from 13 residues. CDR1 is KGHDR and CDR2 is SFDVKD in the germline V gene. The V end was cut by 3 bases, the J end by 3 bases, with 6 bases between. CDR3 in DNA: TGTGCCACCAGTGATGACAAGACAGATACGCAGTATTTT. It codes for CATSDDKTDTQYF.

This clone was counted a single time. The chain combines TRBV4-1 with TRBJ1-1; 8 nucleotides match TRBD1. V dropped 0 bases and J dropped 4; count of bases not matched to a gene: 13. This CDR3 is built from 18 residues. The germline V gene has CDR1 MGHRA and CDR2 YSYEKL. As DNA, the CDR3 is TGCGCCAGCAGCCAAGAGGGTCTGCGTGGACAGGGAGGCACTGAAGCTTTCTTT. Translating gives CASSQEGLRGQGGTEAFF.

This clone was seen more than once but under ten times. The rearrangement uses TRBV6-2 or TRBV6-3 and TRBJ1-5, with D perhaps matching TRBD1 (5 bases). V was clipped by 2 bases and J by 6 bases, with 14 bases between them. In germline, CDR1 is MNHEY, CDR2 SVGEGT. The CDR3 runs 15 residues. DNA of the CDR3: TGTGCCAGCAGTTACGGAGGGGCGGGAGGTCAGCCCCAGCATTTT. This gives the protein CASSYGGAGGQPQHF.

V usage is TRBV2 and J usage is TRBJ2-1; 9 nucleotides match TRBD2. Looked up from germline, CDR1 is SNHLY and CDR2 is FYNNEI. The CDR3 runs 14 residues. Trimming removed 5 bases from V and 9 bases from J; junction bases left unmatched: 8. CDR3 sequence reads: CASSRASGVGEQFF. In nucleotides, the CDR3 is TGTGCCAGCAGTCGGGCTAGCGGGGTTGGTGAGCAGTTCTTC.

This clone was recorded only once. This rearrangement joins TRBV28 to TRBJ1-1; D gene uncertain. Looked up from germline, CDR1 is MDHEN and CDR2 is SYDVKM. The CDR3 is 11 amino acids. V lost 5 bases and J 3 bases, leaving 4 bases between the germline ends. This chain's CDR3 is CASSQYTEAFF. CDR3 sequence (DNA): TGTGCCAGCAGTCAATACACTGAAGCTTTCTTT.

The V and J genes are TRBV10-3 and TRBJ2-5; D is possibly TRBD2 (6 bases). The CDR3 spans 13 residues. Germline values: CDR1 ENHRY, CDR2 SYGVKD. Trimming pared 3 bases from V and 4 bases from J, leaving 9 bases between. This chain's CDR3 is CAISESGSETQYF. The DNA for the CDR3 is TGTGCCATCAGTGAAAGCGGGTCAGAGACCCAGTACTTC.

This clone was observed once. The chain uses TRBV7-9 and TRBJ2-5; the match to TRBD2 covers 7 bases. The CDR3 is 14 residues long. Losses at the gene ends were 5 bases for V and 5 bases for J; bases not matched to a gene: 8. Germline assignment: CDR1 SEHNR and CDR2 FQNEAQ (reference sequence). CDR3 nucleotides: TGTGCCAGCAGCGGGGGACTAATAACGGAGACCCAGTACTTC. Its translation: CASSGGLITETQYF.

This chain joins TRBV12-3 or TRBV12-4 and TRBJ1-2, with 12 bases aligning to TRBD1. The CDR3 extends over 13 amino acids. V lost 7 bases, J lost 7 bases, and 4 bases stayed unmatched. The CDR3 nucleotides read TGTGCCAGCACCGGGACAGGGGGCAGTGGCTACACCTTC. It yields the protein CASTGTGGSGYTF.

This clone was observed a handful of times. The chain recombines TRBV6-2 or TRBV6-3 with TRBJ1-1; D gene uncertain. V was shortened by 6 bases and J by 3 bases, with 5 bases between the two germline ends. The CDR3 has 11 residues. Germline CDR1 reads MNHEY; CDR2 reads SVGEGT. CDR3 region: CASSEDTEAFF. Here the CDR3 DNA reads TGTGCCAGCAGCGAGGACACTGAAGCTTTCTTT.

The rearrangement joins TRBV30 to TRBJ1-2; possibly TRBD1 for D (5 bases). This CDR3 is built from 14 residues. Germline V gives CDR1 GTSNPN, CDR2 SVGIG (reference sequence). The ends were cut back, 4 bases at V and 4 bases at J, with 16 bases in the middle. The chain's CDR3 is CAWNPGGSPYGYTF. The CDR3 DNA follows: TGTGCCTGGAACCCCGGGGGGAGCCCCTATGGCTACACCTTC. The variable domain in full, with the rest retrieved from reference TRBV30 and TRBJ1-2, is SQTIHQWPATLVQPVGSPLSLECTVEGTSNPNLYWYRQAAGRGLQLLFYSVGIGQISSEVPQNLSASRPQDRQFILSSKKLLLSDSGFYLCAWNPGGSPYGYTFGSGTRLTVV.

This clone was counted a single time. V is TRBV7-9 and J is TRBJ1-2; D not certain. Germline lookup yields CDR1 SEHNR and CDR2 FQNEAQ (reference sequence). The germline V and J ends were trimmed by 0 bases and 5 bases, with 10 bases remaining between them. This CDR3 has 14 amino acids. In nucleotides, the CDR3 is TGTGCCAGCAGCTTAGCGCAAACGGTTTATGGCTACACCTTC. This sequence encodes CASSLAQTVYGYTF.